Reported below is one T cell receptor beta chain. The antigen is unknown. The V gene's germline CDR1 is MNHNS and CDR2 SASEGT. The CDR3 extends over 16 amino acids. V dropped 5 bases and J dropped 8 bases, with 22 bases sitting between them. Quantitative 5'-RACE with molecular barcodes generated TCR beta libraries. TCRdb re-called the 5' RACE reads with MiXCR, one entry per CDR3 protein. The data contain about 220,000 distinct CDR3 sequences, around 16% of them singletons. The sample belongs to a study of CD8 T cells in ankylosing spondylitis. General study points: What appeared characteristic of ankylosing spondylitis blood was a TCR beta motif of several highly homologous variants. CD8+ cells made up the disease-linked clones, which were relatively rare in peripheral blood. Significant enrichment of disease-linked clones was reportedly seen in matched ankylosing spondylitis synovial fluid.

Material: blood, either unsorted or a sorted T cell fraction (not recorded which). V and J are TRBV6-1 and TRBJ2-1; no clear D gene. The source is a male donor with ankylosing spondylitis. CDR3 DNA sequence: TGTGCCAGCAGTCCCGTCATCCCGGAGAGCTCGGATGAGCAGTTCTTC. Protein: CASSPVIPESSDEQFF.